The rows below give T cell receptor beta chains drawn from one sample of a study of T cells in Graves' hyperthyroidism and ophthalmopathy. TCRdb re-called the multiplex PCR reads with MiXCR, one entry per CDR3 protein. The table has some 510,000 distinct CDR3 sequences, under 25% seen once; the top ten hold less than 30%. The sample comprised blood. Source of these receptors: a man aged 18 to 30 with Graves' hyperthyroidism. The CDR3 runs from the conserved cysteine through the conserved F or W. Each record gives: V gene, D gene, clone size, J gene, CDR3 protein, CDR3 DNA. A D gene is named only where the DNA matches it firmly. Clone size is given for some rows only: seen once, a few or many times, or a class if the clone is expanded.

TRBV6-5	NA	many	TRBJ1-5	CASSYYSGQPQHF	TGTGCCAGCAGTTACTACTCGGGTCAGCCCCAGCATTTT
TRBV4-1	TRBD2	many	TRBJ2-7	CASSQAAGGTYEQYF	TGCGCCAGCAGCCAAGCGGCGGGGGGGACCTACGAGCAGTACTTC
TRBV2	NA	NA	TRBJ2-5	CASSEQLNGRETQYF	TGTGCCAGCAGTGAACAGTTAAATGGGCGAGAGACCCAGTACTTC
TRBV12-3/TRBV12-4	NA	NA	TRBJ2-3	CASSPGVSTDTQYF	TGTGCCAGCAGTCCCGGGGTTAGCACAGATACGCAGTATTTT
TRBV4-1	NA	many	TRBJ2-7	CASSQWTESYEQYF	TGCGCCAGCAGCCAATGGACAGAGTCCTACGAGCAGTACTTC
TRBV27	NA	NA	TRBJ1-2	CASSIHGSSVGYTF	TGTGCCAGCAGTATTCATGGGAGTTCGGTAGGCTACACCTTC
TRBV9	NA	many	TRBJ2-5	CASSQGGAGGETQYF	TGTGCCAGCAGCCAGGGGGGCGCAGGGGGAGAGACCCAGTACTTC
TRBV13	NA	few	TRBJ2-7	CASSQQGLRGEQYF	TGTGCCAGCAGCCAACAGGGACTTCGGGGCGAGCAGTACTTC
TRBV6-1	TRBD1	many	TRBJ2-7	CASSFGQGVGEQYF	TGTGCCAGCAGCTTCGGACAGGGAGTGGGTGAGCAGTACTTC
TRBV3-1	NA	many	TRBJ1-1	CASSQEQGLGTEAFF	TGTGCCAGCAGCCAAGAACAGGGATTGGGCACTGAAGCTTTCTTT
TRBV12-3/TRBV12-4	TRBD2	NA	TRBJ2-7	CASSPRRTLAGEQYF	TGTGCCAGCAGTCCTCGACGGACACTAGCGGGCGAGCAGTACTTC
TRBV30	NA	NA	TRBJ1-2	CACGGQFVGYTF	TGTGCCTGTGGAGGACAGTTCGTTGGCTACACCTTC
TRBV12-3/TRBV12-4	TRBD1	many	TRBJ1-6	CASSTLDRDNSPLHF	TGTGCCAGCAGTACCCTCGACAGGGATAATTCACCCCTCCACTTT
TRBV4-1	NA	few	TRBJ2-7	CASSQDTRVGQYF	TGCGCCAGCAGCCAAGATACACGGGTTGGGCAGTACTTC
TRBV6-4	NA	NA	TRBJ1-1	CASSLEGGPVTEAFF	TGTGCCAGCAGTTTAGAAGGAGGCCCGGTCACTGAAGCTTTCTTT
TRBV7-9	NA	many	TRBJ1-5	CAKPRVNQPQHF	TGTGCCAAACCCCGAGTCAATCAGCCCCAGCATTTT
TRBV12-3/TRBV12-4	NA	many	TRBJ2-2	CASRPGPDTGELFF	TGTGCCAGCAGACCCGGACCCGACACCGGGGAGCTGTTTTTT
TRBV27	TRBD1	NA	TRBJ2-2	CASSPGTGMPGELFF	TGTGCCAGCAGTCCCGGGACAGGGATGCCCGGGGAGCTGTTTTTT
TRBV11-2	NA	many	TRBJ2-7	CASSLDPTYEQYF	TGTGCCAGCAGCCTGGACCCCACCTACGAGCAGTACTTC
TRBV11-2	NA	few	TRBJ1-6	CASSSPGKKDSPLHF	TGTGCCAGCAGTTCCCCTGGGAAGAAGGATTCACCCCTCCACTTT
TRBV28	TRBD1	few	TRBJ2-2	CASSYPDRDGNGELFF	TGTGCCAGCAGCTATCCGGACAGGGATGGGAACGGGGAGCTGTTTTTT
TRBV6-1	NA	many	TRBJ2-2	CASTARTLQAGELFF	TGTGCCAGCACCGCCAGGACACTTCAGGCCGGGGAGCTGTTTTTT
TRBV12-3/TRBV12-4	NA	many	TRBJ1-5	CASSSGYSEQPQHF	TGTGCCAGCAGTTCGGGCTATAGCGAACAGCCCCAGCATTTT
TRBV6-5	TRBD2	NA	TRBJ2-5	CASSYLAGDSETQYF	TGTGCCAGCAGTTATCTAGCGGGAGACTCGGAGACCCAGTACTTC
TRBV29-1	TRBD1	few	TRBJ1-2	CSADMTGANYGYTF	TGCAGCGCCGACATGACAGGGGCTAACTATGGCTACACCTTC
TRBV28	NA	NA	TRBJ2-7	CASRSSPGINYEQYF	TGTGCCAGCAGGTCCTCCCCCGGGATAAACTACGAGCAGTACTTC
TRBV20-1	NA	NA	TRBJ2-7	CSALWGIDYEQYF	TGCAGTGCTCTGTGGGGAATAGACTACGAGCAGTACTTC
TRBV5-1	TRBD1	many	TRBJ2-5	CASSFTGALTETQYF	TGCGCCAGCAGCTTTACAGGGGCGCTGACCGAGACCCAGTACTTC
TRBV9	TRBD1	many	TRBJ2-5	CASSRTGARETQYF	TGTGCCAGCAGCCGAACAGGGGCCCGAGAGACCCAGTACTTC
TRBV20-1	TRBD1	NA	TRBJ2-7	CSAIRTGESLHEQYF	TGCAGTGCTATCCGGACAGGGGAGAGTTTGCACGAGCAGTACTTC
TRBV7-2	NA	NA	TRBJ2-3	CASSLLAPDTQYF	TGTGCCAGCAGCTTACTAGCGCCGGATACGCAGTATTTT
TRBV6-5	NA	many	TRBJ1-2	CASSSPGRSYGYTF	TGTGCCAGCAGTTCCCCGGGGAGAAGCTATGGCTACACCTTC
TRBV11-2	NA	many	TRBJ2-3	CASSLIRADTQYF	TGTGCCAGCAGCTTAATAAGGGCAGATACGCAGTATTTT
TRBV6-1	TRBD1	NA	TRBJ1-5	CASRNRGPNQPQHF	TGTGCCAGCCGAAACAGGGGGCCTAATCAGCCCCAGCATTTT
TRBV5-1	NA	NA	TRBJ1-1	CASSPTGGSTEAFF	TGCGCCAGCAGCCCTACTGGCGGAAGCACTGAAGCTTTCTTT
TRBV7-2	NA	many	TRBJ2-7	CASSQTPLEQYF	TGTGCCAGCAGCCAGACACCCCTGGAGCAGTACTTC
TRBV12-3/TRBV12-4	TRBD2	NA	TRBJ2-1	CASSFSAGRSYNEQFF	TGTGCCAGCAGTTTTAGCGCCGGGAGGTCCTACAATGAGCAGTTCTTC
TRBV2	NA	many	TRBJ2-7	CASSAGFLGRGVSVYEQYF	TGTGCCAGCAGTGCAGGTTTTCTGGGCAGGGGGGTTTCAGTCTACGAGCAGTACTTC
TRBV11-2	TRBD2	NA	TRBJ2-7	CASSLGLVRGGHSTNEQYF	TGTGCCAGCAGCTTAGGCCTGGTTCGCGGGGGGCACTCTACGAACGAGCAGTACTTC
TRBV5-1	NA	many	TRBJ1-1	CASSSSRDSEAFF	TGCGCCAGCAGCTCGTCCAGGGATTCCGAAGCTTTCTTT
TRBV9	TRBD2	NA	TRBJ2-5	CASSVAGGLGQETQYF	TGTGCCAGCAGCGTAGCTGGGGGACTAGGGCAAGAGACCCAGTACTTC
TRBV10-3	NA	NA	TRBJ1-1	CAITPGPITSNTEAFF	TGTGCCATAACCCCGGGGCCAATCACAAGTAACACTGAAGCTTTCTTT